The 18 T cell receptor beta chains presented below share a single source sample, sequenced in a study of cytomegalovirus exposure and HLA in healthy donors. PCR used 60 Vbeta primers and 13 Jbeta primers. The assay was immunoSEQ multiplex PCR, and TCRdb's table has in-frame clones only and misses some. The sample contains 150,000 to 200,000 clones, about 79% of which appear only once. The sequenced sample was PBMCs. Receptors originate from a girl aged 2 to 9 in good health and CMV-seropositive.

The chain uses TRBV25-1 and TRBJ1-2; TRBD1 matches 10 bases. V lost 5 bases to trimming and J lost 3 bases; unmatched junction nucleotides: 3. The CDR3 length is 14 residues. Looked up from germline, CDR1 is MGHDK and CDR2 is SYGVNS. The CDR3 DNA reads TGTGCCAGCAGTCGCGGACAGGGGGACTATGGCTACACCTTC. The encoded protein is CASSRGQGDYGYTF.

The chain combines TRBV11-3 with TRBJ1-1; maybe TRBD1 (5 bases). The CDR3 extends over 14 amino acids. Germline values: CDR1 SGHNT, CDR2 YENEEA. Trimming stripped 1 base from V and 11 bases from J, with 17 bases between. Written as DNA, the CDR3 is TGTGCCAGCAGCTTAGGAGGATGGGGGGAGTTGGCTTTCTTT. It translates to CASSLGGWGELAFF.

The chain joins TRBV5-6 to TRBJ2-7; 7 bases are shared with TRBD1. Germline CDR1 reads SGHDT; CDR2 reads YYEEEE. The trim removed 4 bases at V and 6 bases at J, leaving 13 bases unmatched. This CDR3 comprises 15 residues. The CDR3 DNA reads TGTGCCAGCAGCGCCCCCCGACAGGGAATAGCCGAGCAGTACTTC. Translating gives CASSAPRQGIAEQYF.

V usage is TRBV5-1 and J usage is TRBJ1-1; D remains unclear. Germline V gene data show CDR1 as SGHRS and CDR2 as YFSETQ. V was shortened by 1 base and J by 4 bases, with 11 bases between the two germline ends. The CDR3 loop spans 14 amino acids. DNA of the CDR3: TGCGCCAGCAGCTTGCGCCAGGCCGCCACTGAAGCTTTCTTT. Its protein is CASSLRQAATEAFF.

This sequence joins TRBV2 and TRBJ2-5; TRBD2 matches 12 bases. Trimming at V came to 4 bases and at J to 4 bases, leaving 4 bases not matched to a gene. The length of the CDR3 is 15 residues. Germline V CDR1 and CDR2: SNHLY, FYNNEI. CDR3 sequence reads: CASSGLAGESETQYF. DNA for the CDR3: TGTGCCAGCAGTGGACTAGCGGGAGAGTCAGAGACCCAGTACTTC.

V is TRBV6-5 and J is TRBJ2-5, with D perhaps TRBD1 (7 bases). CDR1 MNHEY and CDR2 SVGAGI come from the germline V gene. This CDR3 is built from 15 residues. Trimming left V 5 bases short and J 2 bases short, with 15 bases between. The CDR3 nucleotides read TGTGCCAGCAGTGCAGGGGGGCTCTCTCAAGAGACCCAGTACTTC. This sequence encodes CASSAGGLSQETQYF.

This rearrangement joins TRBV2 to TRBJ2-7; 10 nucleotides align to TRBD2. The V gene end was trimmed by 5 bases and the J gene end by 6 bases; junction bases not matched to a gene: 16. CDR1 is SNHLY, CDR2 FYNNEI, per germline. The CDR3 is made up of 17 amino acids. The CDR3 protein is CASSFGWSGRGILEQYF. Here the CDR3 DNA reads TGTGCCAGCAGTTTTGGGTGGAGCGGGAGGGGGATCCTCGAGCAGTACTTC.

In its sample, this clone was seen a few times. The CDR3 nucleotides read TGTGCCAGCAGTACGGGGACAGCAAACACTGAAGCTTTCTTT. Translating gives CASSTGTANTEAFF. The J gene is TRBJ1-1, the V gene TRBV6-5, with TRBD1 matching over 7 bases. The CDR3 sequence is 14 residues long. After removal of 5 bases from V and 2 bases from J, the junction contained 5 bases not matched to a gene. Per the germline V gene, CDR1 is MNHEY and CDR2 is SVGAGI.

This chain uses TRBV10-2 with TRBJ1-2, with TRBD1 identical over 9 bases. This CDR3 comprises 15 residues. The junction had 9 bases not matched to a gene; V was cut back by 3 bases and J by 7 bases. Germline CDR1 reads WSHSY; CDR2 reads SAAADI. DNA of the CDR3: TGCGCCAGCAGTGATTCCGGACAGGGGAATTCTGGCTACACCTTC. It is translated as CASSDSGQGNSGYTF.

This clone was observed a single time. The chain uses TRBV6-5 and TRBJ2-2; D is undetermined. This CDR3 is built from 15 residues. Germline V gene sequence: CDR1 MNHEY, CDR2 SVGAGI. Trimming shortened V by 0 bases and J by 1 base, and 6 bases separated the two germline ends. The chain's CDR3 is CASSYSAENTGELFF. DNA for the CDR3: TGTGCCAGCAGTTACTCGGCGGAGAACACCGGGGAGCTGTTTTTT.

The rearrangement joins TRBV11-2 to TRBJ1-1, with D possibly matching TRBD1 (5 bases). The CDR3 is 16 residues long. The V and J ends lost 1 base and 4 bases respectively, with 16 bases between them. The germline V gene has CDR1 SGHAT and CDR2 FQNNGV. The CDR3 DNA sequence: TGTGCCAGCAGCTTAGGCGGGGAGGGGACGGGCACTGAAGCTTTCTTT. Protein: CASSLGGEGTGTEAFF.

The gene calls are TRBV12-5 and TRBJ2-7; TRBD2 agrees at 8 bases. The V gene end was trimmed by 4 bases and the J gene end by 5 bases; junction bases not matched to a gene: 13. Germline-derived CDR1 and CDR2 are LGHNT and FRNRAP. This CDR3 has 16 residues. The CDR3 region is CASGWKTTGLVDEQYF. DNA of the CDR3: TGTGCTAGTGGTTGGAAAACCACGGGACTAGTTGACGAGCAGTACTTC.

The chain is built from TRBV28 and TRBJ1-2; no firm D call. The V gene's germline CDR1 is MDHEN and CDR2 SYDVKM. V gave up 2 bases and J gave up 7 bases, with 14 bases separating them. The CDR3 is 14 residues long. The CDR3: CASSLIASGSGYTF. DNA of the CDR3: TGTGCCAGCAGTTTAATTGCATCGGGATCTGGCTACACCTTC.

This chain links TRBV2 with TRBJ2-6, with D uncertain. From germline, CDR1 is SNHLY and CDR2 FYNNEI. This CDR3 is 14 amino acids long. V dropped 6 bases and J dropped 1 base, with 7 bases sitting between them. In DNA form, the CDR3 reads TGTGCCAGCAGCGCTAGGTCTGGGGCCAACGTCCTGACTTTC. It yields the protein CASSARSGANVLTF.

In this sample, this clone turned up a few times. V and J are TRBV6-1 and TRBJ1-1; D gene uncertain. V was cut by 11 bases and J by 1 base, with 8 bases left in between. The germline V gene has CDR1 MNHNS and CDR2 SASEGT. The CDR3 consists of 11 residues. The CDR3 protein is CAGSPNTEAFF. CDR3 DNA sequence: TGTGCCGGCTCACCGAACACTGAAGCTTTCTTT.

This chain uses TRBV9 with TRBJ1-1; D unclear. The length of the CDR3 is 16 residues. Germline assignment: CDR1 SGDLS and CDR2 YYNGEE. Trimming left V 0 bases short and J 3 bases short, with 15 bases between. The CDR3 sequence is CASSVGGNWRDTEAFF. The CDR3 region has the DNA TGTGCCAGCAGCGTAGGAGGAAACTGGAGGGACACTGAAGCTTTCTTT.

This clone was observed a handful of times. The rearrangement links TRBV5-1 to TRBJ2-1; 16 positions match TRBD2. V was clipped by 3 bases and J by 2 bases; unmatched bases: 2. Germline CDR1 reads SGHRS; CDR2 reads YFSETQ. This CDR3 region has 17 residues. CDR3 loop: CASSWGLAGGPYNEQFF. The CDR3 DNA sequence: TGCGCCAGCAGCTGGGGACTAGCGGGAGGGCCCTACAATGAGCAGTTCTTC.

The chain employs TRBV4-1 and TRBJ2-4, with 11 bases aligning to TRBD1. J was trimmed by 7 bases and V by 4 bases; bases with no gene match: 12. The CDR3 is made up of 17 amino acids. The germline CDR1 and CDR2 sequences are MGHRA and YSYEKL. Here the CDR3 reads CASSRPKGQGESNIQYF. The CDR3 DNA follows: TGCGCCAGCAGCCGACCCAAGGGACAGGGGGAGTCGAACATTCAGTACTTC.